This T cell receptor (beta chain) was sequenced during a study of blood T cell repertoires in COVID-19. Study at large: Donors in the United States, Italy and Spain gave samples during acute or convalescent COVID-19.

Original methodology: Using reference gene primer amplification, nucleated cell counts were estimated. The repertoire was sequenced with immunoSEQ multiplex PCR; TCRdb's copy has only in-frame clones and lacks some. V and J calls and clone size are copied from that table; D and trimming were computed from the DNA. Here the sample spans 150,000 or so clones, 70% to 90% being singletons. Germline V lookup: CDR1 SGDLS, CDR2 YYNGEE. The V segment lost 4 bases and the J segment 8 bases; nucleotides outside the gene matches: 9. The CDR3 contains 14 residues. The sample taken for sequencing was PBMCs or T cells enriched from blood (not recorded which). This sequence joins TRBV9 and TRBJ1-2, with 9 positions matching TRBD1. The TCR was taken from a woman in her fifties or sixties who had recovered from COVID-19. The CDR3 spells CASSISGTGRGYTF. The CDR3 DNA reads as TGTGCCAGCAGCATTTCCGGGACAGGGAGGGGCTACACCTTC.